This T cell receptor beta chain is drawn from a study of CD8 T cells in ankylosing spondylitis. Study findings and constraints: Relatively rare in peripheral blood, disease-linked clones were also CD8+. Reportedly, matched ankylosing spondylitis synovial fluid was significantly enriched for disease-linked clones. Among TCR beta sequences, a motif of roughly 8 highly homologous variants appeared characteristic of ankylosing spondylitis blood.

This clonotype has a count of ten or more. What it recognizes is unknown. Libraries for TCR beta were made by quantitative 5'-RACE with molecular barcodes. TCRdb reprocessed the 5' RACE reads with MiXCR, giving one entry per CDR3 protein. The sample consists of 250,000 to 400,000 distinct CDR3 sequences, around a tenth of them appearing once. Germline CDR1 is MNHEY and CDR2 is SVGAGI. V lost 4 bases and J lost 5, with 21 bases in between. The CDR3 totals 16 residues. The specimen was blood, either unsorted or a sorted T cell fraction (not recorded which). This TCR derives from a female donor with ankylosing spondylitis or in good health (not recorded which). The chain employs TRBV6-5 and TRBJ2-7, with D perhaps TRBD1 (6 bases). CDR3 nucleotides: TGTGCCAGCAGTTCCCCGGCTAATACAGGGTTCGACGAGCAGTACTTC. It codes for CASSSPANTGFDEQYF.